These T cell receptor beta chains were read from a single sample in a study of CD8+CD57+ T cells in acquired aplastic anemia. TCRdb re-derived calls from the reads in MiXCR, one entry per CDR3 protein. Here the sample spans hundreds of thousands of distinct CDR3 sequences, under 40% being singletons. Sequencing used sorted CD4+, CD8+, or CD8+CD57+ T cells (not recorded which) from PBMCs. Receptors were obtained from a human donor with aplastic anemia. Each CDR3 is given with its conserved first and last residue. A D gene is named only where the DNA matches it firmly. Clone size is given for some rows only: seen once, a few or many times, or a class if the clone is expanded.

v_gene,d_gene,abundance,len,j_gene,CDR3aa,CDR3nt
TRBV7-2,.,few,13,TRBJ1-1,CASSLGLEDEAFF,TGTGCCAGCAGCTTAGGGCTCGAGGATGAAGCTTTCTTT
TRBV12-3/TRBV12-4,.,few,12,TRBJ1-1,CASSNTPLEAFF,TGTGCCAGCAGTAATACTCCGCTTGAAGCTTTCTTT
TRBV6-6,.,.,15,TRBJ1-3,CASSYPGGSGNTIYF,TGTGCCAGCAGTTATCCCGGGGGCTCTGGAAACACCATATATTTT
TRBV2,TRBD2,many,14,TRBJ2-3,CASRPGLATDTQYF,TGTGCCAGTCGCCCGGGACTAGCAACAGATACGCAGTATTTT
TRBV9,.,.,15,TRBJ2-5,CASSPWESGTETQYF,TGTGCCAGCAGCCCGTGGGAGTCGGGCACAGAGACCCAGTACTTC
TRBV5-4,.,.,14,TRBJ2-2,CASSTSLGTGELFF,TGTGCCAGCAGCACTTCTCTAGGGACCGGGGAGCTGTTTTTT
TRBV7-3,.,many,14,TRBJ1-5,CAGDQRWFHQPQHF,TGTGCCGGAGACCAGAGGTGGTTCCATCAGCCCCAGCATTTT
TRBV6-1,.,.,15,TRBJ2-7,CASSRRTPPTYEQYF,TGTGCCAGCAGTCGACGGACCCCCCCCACCTACGAGCAGTACTTC
TRBV7-9,TRBD2,many,14,TRBJ2-3,CASSFTSLADTQYF,TGTGCCAGCAGCTTTACCTCACTAGCGGATACGCAGTATTTT
TRBV6-2/TRBV6-3,TRBD1,.,17,TRBJ2-3,CASSYSGTALIADTQYF,TGTGCCAGCAGTTACTCAGGGACAGCCCTCATAGCAGATACGCAGTATTTT
TRBV15,TRBD1,many,17,TRBJ1-6,CATSRGPVTGTYSPLHF,TGTGCCACCAGCAGAGGACCTGTGACAGGGACCTATTCACCCCTCCACTTT
TRBV14,TRBD1,many,14,TRBJ2-7,CASSRGTGGYEQYF,TGTGCCAGCAGCCGAGGGACAGGGGGCTACGAGCAGTACTTC
TRBV5-1,.,.,14,TRBJ2-7,CASSSTGILYEQYF,TGCGCCAGCAGCTCCACGGGGATTCTCTACGAGCAGTACTTC
TRBV2,TRBD1,.,16,TRBJ1-6,CASSLVPGQGGSPLHF,TGTGCCAGCAGTTTGGTACCGGGACAGGGAGGTTCACCCCTCCACTTT
TRBV24-1,.,many,15,TRBJ2-7,CATSDSDRPPYEQYF,TGTGCCACCAGTGATTCCGACAGGCCACCCTACGAGCAGTACTTC
TRBV24-1,TRBD2,many,14,TRBJ2-3,CATRLAGDTDTQYF,TGTGCCACCCGTCTAGCGGGGGACACAGATACGCAGTATTTT
TRBV25-1,TRBD2,few,17,TRBJ2-2,CASSGLLAGGNTGELFF,TGTGCCAGCAGTGGGCTCCTAGCGGGGGGGAACACCGGGGAGCTGTTTTTT
TRBV30,.,few,13,TRBJ1-2,CAWSSTGGTGYTF,TGTGCCTGGAGTTCGACCGGGGGGACTGGCTACACCTTC
TRBV10-3,TRBD2,.,15,TRBJ2-5,CASSATSGGQETQYF,TGTGCCAGCAGTGCCACTAGCGGGGGACAAGAGACCCAGTACTTC
TRBV15,.,.,12,TRBJ2-7,CATAGNSYEQYF,TGTGCCACGGCAGGCAACTCCTACGAGCAGTACTTC
TRBV12-3/TRBV12-4,TRBD1,.,16,TRBJ1-1,CASSRGQGIYPTEAFF,TGTGCCAGCAGCCGTGGACAGGGGATTTACCCCACTGAAGCTTTCTTT
TRBV5-1,TRBD2,.,16,TRBJ2-3,CASTEISGGVTDTQYF,TGCGCCAGCACCGAGATTAGCGGGGGGGTCACAGATACGCAGTATTTT
TRBV7-3,TRBD2,.,14,TRBJ2-7,CASSLIAGAGEQYF,TGTGCCAGCAGCCTAATAGCGGGGGCTGGGGAGCAGTACTTC